Sequencing of this T cell receptor (beta chain) was carried out in a study of OX40 agonist ivuxolimab in advanced cancers. Context from the whole study: Ivuxolimab was a fully human IgG2 agonistic monoclonal antibody targeting the costimulatory receptor OX40 (CD134). Intravenous ivuxolimab was administered to patients every 2 weeks at six dose levels: 0.01, 0.1, 0.3, 1.5, 3 and 10 mg/kg. Among the roughly 50 dose-escalation patients, around 20 had hepatocellular carcinoma, 15 or so melanoma, 9 renal cell carcinoma and 9 head and neck cancer. In the dose-escalation cohort, 82.7% of patients were male, and the mean age was approximately 60 years, with a range of about 23 to 90. Prior anti-PD-1, anti-PD-L1 or anti-CTLA-4 therapy was permitted, and checkpoint inhibitors had been received by around 39% of dose-escalation patients. Partial responses were achieved by three dose-escalation patients, of whom one had hepatocellular carcinoma and two had cutaneous melanoma. Peripheral TCRbeta sequencing was intended to test whether TCR sequence diversity was altered and clonal T-cell expansion was caused by ivuxolimab. The monotherapy dose-escalation portion (N of about 47 patients) of the phase I ivuxolimab trial is reported in the paper. What the authors observed across the whole study: In partial responders in the 0.1-3.0 mg/kg groups, normalized peripheral clonal expansion was found to be among the lowest, especially among CD8+ T cells. Low levels of normalized T-cell clonal expansion were also seen in some patients who did not respond. After ivuxolimab, CD8+ T cells had more expanded clones than CD4+ T cells on average. At doses of 0.1 to 3.0 mg/kg, clonal expansion of both CD4+ and CD8+ T cells in blood was seen between baseline and week 6. Antigen specificity was not determined for the clonally expanded peripheral T cells.

In the case of this clone: Its antigen specificity is not known. Base qualities are not at hand, and no much larger clone is one base apart.

From the cysteine up to the phenylalanine, the CDR3 has a length of 14 residues. Solely the CDR3 DNA is kept, with 42 bases framed from the first base. Trimming accounts for 10 bases at V and 1 base at J, while the number of junction bases matched to no gene is 4. CDR1 is given as WNHNN and CDR2 as SYGVQD, both from the germline V gene (reference sequence). Patients with a history of autoimmune disease or receiving systemic immunosuppression were excluded from the trial. In every dose cohort, peripheral blood was drawn for TCR sequencing at baseline, cycle 4 day 1, and cycle 7 day 1. The samples were drawn from a first-in-human, open-label, multicenter phase I dose-escalation trial of ivuxolimab. Adults with locally advanced or metastatic melanoma, renal cell carcinoma, hepatocellular carcinoma or head and neck squamous cell carcinoma were enrolled in the trial. Before TCR sequencing, CD4+ T cells and CD8+ T cells from peripheral blood were sorted into separate populations.

For sequencing of the TCRbeta CDR3 region, genomic DNA was extracted from the sorted cells. The immunoSEQ Assay was used for sequencing of TCRbeta CDR3 regions. This is the immuneACCESS table as TCRdb keeps it, with only in-frame sequences that have V and J called. A part of the clones is gone; compared with another copy, unresolved V genes explain less than half, and the rest is unexplained. This sample gives about 80,000 clones in total; over 85% of them show up just once. The biggest ten clones account for approximately 0.2% of the sample. The chain is assembled from TRBV10-1 and TRBJ2-2; the junction holds 9 bases that match TRBD1. Here the sequenced sample was CD4+ or CD8+ T cells sorted from blood, taken in a trial of the OX40 agonist ivuxolimab. This sequence was found in an adult with an advanced solid tumor such as melanoma, head and neck, liver or kidney cancer. The DNA sequence follows: TGCGCCACCCGGACAGGGGTGAACACCGGGGAGCTGTTTTTT. This yields the protein CATRTGVNTGELFF.